Listed below are T cell receptor beta chains from one sample, sequenced in a study of blood T cells in healthy people across ages. TCRdb redid the calling of the 5' RACE reads with MiXCR, one entry per CDR3 protein. The data hold some 1.7 million distinct CDR3 sequences, with roughly 30% observed a single time. The sample taken for sequencing was blood. These receptors originate from a woman in her twenties or thirties in good health. CDR3s include the opening cysteine and the closing phenylalanine or tryptophan. The order of the fields is D gene, J gene, clone size, V gene, CDR3 protein, CDR3 DNA. D genes are given only for firm matches. Only some rows state a clone size, as once, few, many or a class for expanded clones.

d_gene: TRBD2
j_gene: TRBJ2-1
abundance: few
v_gene: TRBV13
CDR3aa: CASSGAGDNEQFF
CDR3nt: TGTGCCAGCAGCGGAGCGGGGGACAATGAGCAGTTCTTC

d_gene: -
j_gene: TRBJ2-6
abundance: few
v_gene: TRBV6-4
CDR3aa: CASSESWGANVLTF
CDR3nt: TGTGCCAGCAGTGAAAGCTGGGGGGCCAACGTCCTGACTTTC

d_gene: -
j_gene: TRBJ2-5
abundance: few
v_gene: TRBV21-1
CDR3aa: CASSKARTGGECQETQYF
CDR3nt: TGTGCCAGCAGCAAAGCTCGGACAGGGGGCGAGTGTCAAGAGACCCAGTACTTC

d_gene: -
j_gene: TRBJ2-3
abundance: -
v_gene: TRBV9
CDR3aa: CASSVVSGRTDTQYF
CDR3nt: TGTGCCAGCAGCGTAGTTTCGGGGCGCACAGATACGCAGTATTTT

d_gene: -
j_gene: TRBJ2-4
abundance: few
v_gene: TRBV3-1
CDR3aa: CASSQEPGSTTLAKNVQYF
CDR3nt: TGTGCCAGCAGCCAAGAACCCGGAAGCACTACCCTAGCCAAAAACGTTCAGTACTTC

d_gene: TRBD2
j_gene: TRBJ2-5
abundance: many
v_gene: TRBV5-1
CDR3aa: CASSLPGLAGGIETQYF
CDR3nt: TGCGCCAGCAGCTTGCCGGGACTAGCGGGAGGGATTGAGACCCAGTACTTC

d_gene: -
j_gene: TRBJ2-5
abundance: -
v_gene: TRBV20-1
CDR3aa: CSAPNPGTPKTQYF
CDR3nt: TGCAGTGCCCCCAACCCCGGGACTCCCAAGACCCAGTACTTC

d_gene: -
j_gene: TRBJ2-7
abundance: -
v_gene: TRBV6-1
CDR3aa: CASSTGYSYEQYF
CDR3nt: TGTGCCAGCAGTACAGGGTACTCCTACGAGCAGTACTTC

d_gene: TRBD2
j_gene: TRBJ2-7
abundance: -
v_gene: TRBV28
CDR3aa: CASSSPGLAGDLKDEQYF
CDR3nt: TGTGCCAGCAGTTCACCCGGACTAGCGGGAGATTTGAAGGACGAGCAGTACTTC

d_gene: -
j_gene: TRBJ2-3
abundance: many
v_gene: TRBV5-1
CDR3aa: CASSLKPDTQYF
CDR3nt: TGTGCCAGCAGCTTGAAGCCAGATACGCAGTATTTT

d_gene: -
j_gene: TRBJ1-2
abundance: -
v_gene: TRBV19
CDR3aa: CASSMMAGFDYGYTF
CDR3nt: TGTGCCAGTAGTATGATGGCCGGGTTTGACTATGGCTACACCTTC

d_gene: TRBD2
j_gene: TRBJ2-3
abundance: few
v_gene: TRBV12-3/TRBV12-4
CDR3aa: CASSPSGFGTDTQYF
CDR3nt: TGTGCCAGCAGCCCTAGCGGGTTTGGCACAGATACGCAGTATTTT

d_gene: -
j_gene: TRBJ2-1
abundance: -
v_gene: TRBV10-3
CDR3aa: CAISVPTGLQFF
CDR3nt: TGTGCCATCAGTGTTCCCACAGGACTCCAGTTCTTC

d_gene: -
j_gene: TRBJ2-2
abundance: few
v_gene: TRBV7-2
CDR3aa: CANSFRNTGELFF
CDR3nt: TGTGCCAACAGCTTTAGGAACACCGGGGAGCTGTTTTTT

d_gene: TRBD2
j_gene: TRBJ2-5
abundance: few
v_gene: TRBV9
CDR3aa: CASSVRNSGGQETQYF
CDR3nt: TGTGCCAGCAGCGTTAGGAATAGCGGGGGCCAAGAGACCCAGTACTTC

d_gene: -
j_gene: TRBJ1-2
abundance: few
v_gene: TRBV3-1
CDR3aa: CASSPLDGRDDYTF
CDR3nt: TGTGCCAGCAGCCCCCTAGATGGTCGGGATGACTACACCTTC

d_gene: -
j_gene: TRBJ1-1
abundance: few
v_gene: TRBV12-3/TRBV12-4
CDR3aa: CASSPKLGTEAFF
CDR3nt: TGTGCCAGCAGTCCAAAACTTGGGACTGAAGCTTTCTTT

d_gene: TRBD2
j_gene: TRBJ2-1
abundance: many
v_gene: TRBV28
CDR3aa: CASRWRGVRSYNEQFF
CDR3nt: TGTGCCAGCAGGTGGCGGGGGGTCCGCTCCTACAATGAGCAGTTCTTC

d_gene: -
j_gene: TRBJ2-7
abundance: many
v_gene: TRBV28
CDR3aa: CASLERRSSYEQYF
CDR3nt: TGTGCCAGTTTAGAACGCAGAAGCTCCTACGAGCAGTACTTC

d_gene: -
j_gene: TRBJ2-1
abundance: many
v_gene: TRBV29-1
CDR3aa: CSVQGLSYNEQFF
CDR3nt: TGCAGCGTTCAGGGGTTATCCTACAATGAGCAGTTCTTC

d_gene: -
j_gene: TRBJ2-7
abundance: once
v_gene: TRBV20-1
CDR3aa: CSADPEQGAYELYF
CDR3nt: TGCAGTGCCGACCCGGAACAGGGCGCCTACGAGCTGTACTTC

d_gene: -
j_gene: TRBJ2-6
abundance: -
v_gene: TRBV5-1
CDR3aa: CASSPGAGWGANVLTF
CDR3nt: TGCGCCAGCAGCCCGGGGGCCGGGTGGGGGGCCAACGTCCTGACTTTC

d_gene: -
j_gene: TRBJ1-5
abundance: -
v_gene: TRBV20-1
CDR3aa: CSAGKLGGNQPQHF
CDR3nt: TGCAGTGCTGGGAAGTTAGGGGGGAATCAGCCCCAGCATTTT

d_gene: -
j_gene: TRBJ2-7
abundance: many
v_gene: TRBV6-2/TRBV6-3
CDR3aa: CASARLYEQYF
CDR3nt: TGTGCCAGCGCCAGACTTTACGAGCAGTACTTC

d_gene: -
j_gene: TRBJ2-7
abundance: -
v_gene: TRBV13
CDR3aa: CASSGTGSVYEQYF
CDR3nt: TGTGCCAGCAGCGGGACGGGTAGCGTCTACGAGCAGTACTTC

d_gene: -
j_gene: TRBJ2-3
abundance: -
v_gene: TRBV6-5
CDR3aa: CTSKKTRADTQYF
CDR3nt: TGTACCAGCAAGAAGACTAGGGCAGATACGCAGTATTTT

d_gene: TRBD1
j_gene: TRBJ1-1
abundance: -
v_gene: TRBV7-2
CDR3aa: CASSPIRQTGGIEAFF
CDR3nt: TGTGCCAGCAGCCCCATTCGCCAGACAGGGGGGATTGAGGCTTTCTTT

d_gene: -
j_gene: TRBJ2-7
abundance: -
v_gene: TRBV2
CDR3aa: CASRSDRQSSYEQYF
CDR3nt: TGTGCCAGCAGGTCGGACCGTCAGAGCTCCTACGAGCAGTACTTC

d_gene: TRBD2
j_gene: TRBJ2-1
abundance: -
v_gene: TRBV11-3
CDR3aa: CASSLGRPSGSSYNEQFF
CDR3nt: TGTGCCAGCAGCTTAGGTCGGCCTAGCGGGAGCTCCTACAATGAGCAGTTCTTC

d_gene: -
j_gene: TRBJ1-2
abundance: -
v_gene: TRBV30
CDR3aa: CACPLYGAGMDYGYTF
CDR3nt: TGTGCCTGCCCGTTATACGGGGCAGGGATGGACTATGGCTACACCTTC

d_gene: -
j_gene: TRBJ2-7
abundance: once
v_gene: TRBV12-3/TRBV12-4
CDR3aa: CASSLAGRVKPYNEQYF
CDR3nt: TGTGCCAGCAGTTTAGCGGGGAGAGTCAAGCCCTACAATGAGCAGTACTTC

d_gene: TRBD1
j_gene: TRBJ1-2
abundance: few
v_gene: TRBV5-1
CDR3aa: CASSSGRDRDDGYTF
CDR3nt: TGCGCCAGCAGCTCTGGACGGGACAGGGATGATGGCTACACCTTC

d_gene: -
j_gene: TRBJ2-3
abundance: few
v_gene: TRBV27
CDR3aa: CASSFRARATDTQYF
CDR3nt: TGTGCCAGCAGTTTCAGGGCTAGAGCCACAGATACGCAGTATTTT

d_gene: -
j_gene: TRBJ2-5
abundance: many
v_gene: TRBV18
CDR3aa: CASSSWTAKKETQYF
CDR3nt: TGTGCCAGCTCAAGTTGGACGGCAAAGAAGGAGACCCAGTACTTC

d_gene: -
j_gene: TRBJ2-4
abundance: -
v_gene: TRBV2
CDR3aa: CASSVKGGENIQYF
CDR3nt: TGTGCCAGCAGTGTCAAGGGCGGCGAAAACATTCAGTACTTC

d_gene: TRBD1
j_gene: TRBJ1-1
abundance: -
v_gene: TRBV5-5
CDR3aa: CVSSRAPGQGLGGTEAFF
CDR3nt: TGTGTCAGCAGCCGCGCCCCAGGACAGGGTTTAGGTGGAACTGAAGCTTTCTTT

d_gene: -
j_gene: TRBJ1-6
abundance: once
v_gene: TRBV12-3/TRBV12-4
CDR3aa: CASTTDISPLHF
CDR3nt: TGTGCCAGCACCACAGACATCTCGCCCCTCCACTTT

d_gene: -
j_gene: TRBJ1-2
abundance: -
v_gene: TRBV25-1
CDR3aa: CASSVIGGYTF
CDR3nt: TGTGCCAGCAGTGTGATTGGAGGCTACACCTTC

d_gene: TRBD1
j_gene: TRBJ1-2
abundance: many
v_gene: TRBV29-1
CDR3aa: CSVGQGNGYTF
CDR3nt: TGCAGCGTGGGACAGGGTAATGGCTACACCTTC

d_gene: TRBD2
j_gene: TRBJ2-5
abundance: few
v_gene: TRBV20-1
CDR3aa: CSARLLAGELETQYF
CDR3nt: TGCAGTGCTAGACTGCTAGCGGGAGAGTTGGAGACCCAGTACTTC

d_gene: -
j_gene: TRBJ1-2
abundance: -
v_gene: TRBV4-3
CDR3aa: CASSQDLEEGGSYTF
CDR3nt: TGCGCCAGCAGCCAAGATCTCGAGGAGGGTGGGAGCTACACCTTC

d_gene: TRBD1
j_gene: TRBJ1-2
abundance: -
v_gene: TRBV5-1
CDR3aa: CASSSLGGSLLGYTF
CDR3nt: TGCGCCAGCAGCTCTCTAGGGGGCAGCCTCCTGGGCTACACCTTC

d_gene: TRBD1
j_gene: TRBJ1-1
abundance: many
v_gene: TRBV7-2
CDR3aa: CASSFMVGQGITEAFF
CDR3nt: TGTGCCAGCAGCTTTATGGTGGGACAGGGGATAACTGAAGCTTTCTTT

d_gene: -
j_gene: TRBJ2-1
abundance: few
v_gene: TRBV2
CDR3aa: CASSVGRAYNEQFF
CDR3nt: TGTGCCAGCAGTGTGGGCAGGGCCTACAATGAGCAGTTCTTC

d_gene: -
j_gene: TRBJ2-7
abundance: many
v_gene: TRBV7-2
CDR3aa: CASSRQTGTGEQYF
CDR3nt: TGTGCCAGCAGCCGACAGACGGGCACGGGGGAGCAGTACTTC

d_gene: -
j_gene: TRBJ1-5
abundance: few
v_gene: TRBV6-4
CDR3aa: CANTDSSWGNQPQHF
CDR3nt: TGTGCCAACACTGACAGCTCTTGGGGCAATCAGCCCCAGCATTTT